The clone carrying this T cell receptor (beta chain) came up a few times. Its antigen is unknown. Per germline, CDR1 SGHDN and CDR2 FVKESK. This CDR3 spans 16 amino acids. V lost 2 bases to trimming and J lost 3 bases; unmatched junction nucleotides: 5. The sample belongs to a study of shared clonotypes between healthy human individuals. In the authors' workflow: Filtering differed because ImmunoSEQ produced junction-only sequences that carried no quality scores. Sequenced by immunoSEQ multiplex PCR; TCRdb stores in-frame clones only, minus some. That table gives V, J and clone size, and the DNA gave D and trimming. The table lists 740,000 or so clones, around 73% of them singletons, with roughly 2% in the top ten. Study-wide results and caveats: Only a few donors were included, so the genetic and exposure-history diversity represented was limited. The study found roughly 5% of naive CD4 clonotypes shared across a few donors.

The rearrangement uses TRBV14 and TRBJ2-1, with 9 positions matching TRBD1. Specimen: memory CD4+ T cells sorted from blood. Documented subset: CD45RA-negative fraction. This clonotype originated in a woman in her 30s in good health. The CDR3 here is CASSQRGDRDYNEQFF. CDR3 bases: TGTGCCAGCAGCCAAAGGGGGGACAGGGACTACAATGAGCAGTTCTTC.